The 16 T cell receptor beta chains given below trace back to one sample, sequenced in a study of T cell responses to AZD1222 COVID-19 vaccine. The protocol was immunoSEQ multiplex PCR, while the TCRdb copy is restricted to in-frame clones and leaves out a portion. The sample shows around 110,000 clones, 90% to 95% of them seen only once. Sequencing was performed on peripheral blood, taken on day 0 of AZD1222 vaccination. The receptor set was obtained from an adult in good health.

The chain recombines TRBV12-3 or TRBV12-4 with TRBJ2-5; D is undetermined. The CDR3 extends over 13 amino acids. V lost 6 bases, J lost 5 bases, and 13 bases lay in between. In nucleotides, the CDR3 is TGTGCCAGCAGATACCCCGAGGAGGAGACCCAGTACTTC. The encoded protein is CASRYPEEETQYF.

This clone was picked up a small number of times. V and J are TRBV4-2 and TRBJ2-7, with no clear D. Per germline, CDR1 LGHNA and CDR2 YNFKEQ. The CDR3 has 14 amino acids. V was clipped by 0 bases and J by 6 bases, with 12 bases between them. The CDR3 DNA sequence: TGTGCCAGCAGCCAAGACGTATCCCACCCCGAGCAGTACTTC. Amino acid sequence: CASSQDVSHPEQYF.

The V call is TRBV5-1, the J call TRBJ2-6; maybe TRBD1 (6 bases). The CDR3 spans 16 residues. V was trimmed by 1 base and J by 4 bases, leaving 12 bases between them. Germline V lookup: CDR1 SGHRS, CDR2 YFSETQ. CDR3 region: CASSLHTGSGANVLTF. The CDR3 nucleotides read TGCGCCAGCAGCTTGCATACAGGGAGCGGGGCCAACGTCCTGACTTTC.

The V and J genes are TRBV14 and TRBJ2-5; unclear D gene. Trimming took off 4 bases at V and 5 bases at J, with 11 bases between the two ends. The length of the CDR3 is 13 residues. Germline-derived CDR1 and CDR2 are SGHDN and FVKESK. In DNA form, the CDR3 reads TGTGCCAGCAGCCGCCTTTTATGGGAGACCCAGTACTTC. Its protein is CASSRLLWETQYF.

The rearrangement links TRBV27 to TRBJ2-5; 11 nucleotides align to TRBD1. The germline gives CDR1 MNHEY, CDR2 SMNVEV (reference sequence). V shed 7 bases, J shed 5 bases, and the junction held 6 bases outside the gene matches. CDR3 size: 14 residues. As DNA, the CDR3 is TGTGCCAGCAAACGGGACAGGGGGATGGAGACCCAGTACTTC. Translating gives CASKRDRGMETQYF.

The chain employs TRBV4-1 and TRBJ2-1; D is uncertain. V dropped 1 base and J dropped 3 bases, with 13 bases sitting between them. Germline V gene lookup returns CDR1 MGHRA and CDR2 YSYEKL. This CDR3 has 16 residues. CDR3 nucleotides: TGCGCCAGCAGCCAAGTTGATCTGGTCGTCTACAATGAGCAGTTCTTC. It is translated as CASSQVDLVVYNEQFF.

The rearrangement uses TRBV19 and TRBJ2-2; TRBD2 matches 10 bases. This CDR3 has 17 amino acids. Germline loops: CDR1 LNHDA, CDR2 SQIVND (reference sequence). V lost 4 bases and J lost 2; bases outside the gene matches: 7. The CDR3 bases are TGTGCCAGTAGTAAAGGACTAGCGGTCCTTAACACCGGGGAGCTGTTTTTT. It codes for CASSKGLAVLNTGELFF.

The J gene is TRBJ2-5, the V gene TRBV27; maybe TRBD2 (5 bases). Trimming took off 8 bases at V and 7 bases at J, with 14 bases between the two ends. Germline assignment: CDR1 MNHEY and CDR2 SMNVEV (reference sequence). The CDR3 has 12 residues. CDR3 in amino acids: CASYGPAGTQYF. Here the CDR3 DNA reads TGTGCCAGCTACGGACCCGCGGGGACCCAGTACTTC.

This sequence joins TRBV9 and TRBJ2-7, with 7 positions matching TRBD2. The CDR3 sequence is 15 residues long. From germline, CDR1 is SGDLS and CDR2 YYNGEE. V lost 3 bases to trimming and J lost 5 bases; unmatched junction nucleotides: 11. CDR3 nucleotide sequence: TGTGCCAGCAGCGGCGCCGGGGGGAGGACCCACGAGCAGTACTTC. It is translated as CASSGAGGRTHEQYF. Supplemented by reference TRBV9 and TRBJ2-7, the full variable domain reads DSGVTQTPKHLITATGQRVTLRCSPRSGDLSVYWYQQSLDQGLQFLIQYYNGEERAKGNILERFSAQQFPDLHSELNLSSLELGDSALYFCASSGAGGRTHEQYFGPGTRLTVT.

The V gene is TRBV6-5, the J gene TRBJ1-2, with 7 nucleotides matching TRBD1. Germline lookup yields CDR1 MNHEY and CDR2 SVGAGI. The CDR3 is 14 residues long. Germline trimming cut 5 bases from V and 9 bases from J; bases unmatched to any gene: 12. CDR3 amino acids: CASSTYRGWGSYTF. The DNA for the CDR3 is TGTGCCAGCAGTACCTACAGGGGATGGGGTAGCTACACCTTC.

By proportion, this clone is medium-sized (0.01 to 0.1%). V gene TRBV6-4 combines with J gene TRBJ2-1, with a tentative D call TRBD2 (6 bases). CDR1 and CDR2 from the germline V gene are MRHNA and SNTAGT. The length of the CDR3 is 14 residues. The V end lost 0 bases, the J end lost 6 bases, and 9 bases lay between the germline ends. The CDR3 is CASSDSETSNEQFF. The CDR3 DNA sequence: TGTGCCAGCAGTGACTCGGAGACTAGCAATGAGCAGTTCTTC.

The chain links TRBV28 to TRBJ1-5, with TRBD1 matching 7 bases. The V gene end was trimmed by 7 bases and the J gene end by 10 bases; junction bases not matched to a gene: 16. In germline, CDR1 is MDHEN, CDR2 SYDVKM. The CDR3 is 15 residues long. CDR3 in DNA: TGTGCCAGCAACCGTACACCCGGGACAGCCATACCCCAGCATTTT. This gives the protein CASNRTPGTAIPQHF.

The chain links TRBV5-6 to TRBJ1-5; 7 bases are a match to TRBD1. CDR1 SGHDT and CDR2 YYEEEE come from the germline V gene. The CDR3 is 17 residues long. The V gene end was trimmed by 2 bases and the J gene end by 7 bases; junction bases not matched to a gene: 15. CDR3 nucleotides: TGTGCCAGCAGCTTCCGGACAGGAAACCCGTGGACGCAGCCCCAGCATTTT. It codes for CASSFRTGNPWTQPQHF.

The chain combines TRBV7-3 with TRBJ2-2; 10 nucleotides match TRBD2. CDR1 SGHTA and CDR2 FQGTGA come from the germline V gene. Trimming took 2 bases from V and 4 from J; bases not matched to a gene: 4. The CDR3 length is 16 residues. CDR3 nucleotide sequence: TGTGCCAGCAGCTTAGCCAGCGGGAGGGGCACCGGGGAGCTGTTTTTT. Its translation: CASSLASGRGTGELFF.

The chain couples TRBV9 to TRBJ2-2; D gene ambiguous. Germline V lookup: CDR1 SGDLS, CDR2 YYNGEE. The CDR3 contains 11 residues. V lost 4 bases, J lost 6 bases, and 4 bases lay in between. CDR3 region: CASSYPGELFF. The CDR3 DNA sequence: TGTGCCAGCAGCTACCCCGGGGAGCTGTTTTTT. Using reference TRBV9 and TRBJ2-2 for the parts outside the CDR3, the full variable domain is DSGVTQTPKHLITATGQRVTLRCSPRSGDLSVYWYQQSLDQGLQFLIQYYNGEERAKGNILERFSAQQFPDLHSELNLSSLELGDSALYFCASSYPGELFFGEGSRLTVL.

V and J are TRBV27 and TRBJ2-3; 12 bases are shared with TRBD2. This CDR3 is 15 amino acids long. The germline CDR1 and CDR2 sequences are MNHEY and SMNVEV (reference sequence). J was trimmed by 5 bases and V by 7 bases; bases with no gene match: 7. CDR3 amino acids: CASNPLAGGQDTQYF. The DNA for the CDR3 is TGTGCCAGCAACCCACTAGCGGGAGGACAAGATACGCAGTATTTT.